Listed below are T cell receptor beta chains from one sample, sequenced in a study of beta chain features in type 1 diabetes. The method was immunoSEQ multiplex PCR; TCRdb's version includes in-frame clones alone and lacks a portion of them. The sample has 250,000 to 350,000 clones; roughly 15% are singletons. Sequencing input: central memory CD4+ T cells from blood. All receptors derive from a man aged 25-45 years in good health. CDR3s include the opening cysteine and the closing phenylalanine or tryptophan. The order of the fields is V gene, clone size, J gene, D gene, CDR3 DNA, CDR3 protein. The D gene is left open where the match is weak. A clone size is listed for some rows: how often the clone was seen (once, few, many), or a class if it is expanded.

TRBV18,few,TRBJ1-3,-,TGTGCCAGCTCACAAGCCCAACAGGGTGGCTCTGGAAACACCATATATTTT,CASSQAQQGGSGNTIYF
TRBV30,-,TRBJ1-2,-,TGTGCCTGGAGTGCCGGGACGGGTGGCTACACCTTC,CAWSAGTGGYTF
TRBV18,few,TRBJ2-1,-,TGTGCCAGCTCACCACAAGTGTATGAGCAGTTCTTC,CASSPQVYEQFF
TRBV29-1,few,TRBJ2-5,TRBD2,TGCAGCGTTGAAGGGGGGGGGAAGGAGACCCAGTACTTC,CSVEGGGKETQYF
TRBV2,-,TRBJ1-2,-,TGTGCCAGCAGCGACAGTCTTTATGGCTACACCTTC,CASSDSLYGYTF
TRBV18,few,TRBJ2-5,-,TGTGCCAGCTCACCACCCCCGATGGGAGAGACCCAGTACTTC,CASSPPPMGETQYF
TRBV5-1,-,TRBJ1-6,-,TGCGCCAGCAGCTTGGGTGCAAATTCACCCCTCCACTTT,CASSLGANSPLHF
TRBV5-1,few,TRBJ2-1,-,TGCGCCAGCAGCCCACCACTAGGGTCCTACAATGAGCAGTTCTTC,CASSPPLGSYNEQFF
TRBV5-1,-,TRBJ1-2,-,TGCGCCAGCAGCTTGGGATTCCAGGGCTACACCTTC,CASSLGFQGYTF
TRBV5-1,-,TRBJ1-1,-,TGCGCCAGCAGCGTAATAACGGGTGCAGCTTTCTTT,CASSVITGAAFF
TRBV5-1,-,TRBJ2-3,-,TGCGCCAGCAGCGGGTGGGGGGCAGATACGCAGTATTTT,CASSGWGADTQYF
TRBV7-2,few,TRBJ2-5,TRBD2,TGTGCCAGCAGCCCAAGCCTAGCGGGGGGGCCAAAGACCCAGTACTTC,CASSPSLAGGPKTQYF
TRBV18,many,TRBJ1-5,-,TGTGCCAGCTCACCCGGCACAGGGATAGGCCAGCCCCAGCATTTT,CASSPGTGIGQPQHF
TRBV6-5,few,TRBJ1-1,TRBD1,TGTGCCATCAGTGTGGGACAGGAGAACACTGAAGCTTTCTTT,CAISVGQENTEAFF
TRBV7-9,many,TRBJ1-1,-,TGTGCCAGCAGCTGGGACAACACTGAAGCTTTCTTT,CASSWDNTEAFF
TRBV20-1,few,TRBJ2-3,-,TGCAGCACAGATACGCAGTATTTT,CSTDTQYF